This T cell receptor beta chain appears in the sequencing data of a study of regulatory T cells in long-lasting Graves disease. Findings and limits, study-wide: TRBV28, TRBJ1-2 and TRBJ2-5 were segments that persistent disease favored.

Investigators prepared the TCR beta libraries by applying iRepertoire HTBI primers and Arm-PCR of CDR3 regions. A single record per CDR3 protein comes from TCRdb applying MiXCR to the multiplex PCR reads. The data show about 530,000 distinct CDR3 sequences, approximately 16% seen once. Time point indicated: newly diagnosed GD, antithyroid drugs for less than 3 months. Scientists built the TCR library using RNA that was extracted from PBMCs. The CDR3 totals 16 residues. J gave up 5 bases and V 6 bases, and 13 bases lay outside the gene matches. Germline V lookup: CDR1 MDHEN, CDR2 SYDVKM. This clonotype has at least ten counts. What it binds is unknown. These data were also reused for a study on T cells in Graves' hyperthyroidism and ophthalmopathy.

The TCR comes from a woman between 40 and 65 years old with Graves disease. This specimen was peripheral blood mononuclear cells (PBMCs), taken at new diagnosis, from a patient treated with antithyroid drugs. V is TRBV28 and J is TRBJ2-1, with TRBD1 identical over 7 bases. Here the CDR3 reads CASRDTGTATNNEQFF. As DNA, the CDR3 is TGTGCCAGCAGGGACACCGGGACAGCTACGAACAATGAGCAGTTCTTC.